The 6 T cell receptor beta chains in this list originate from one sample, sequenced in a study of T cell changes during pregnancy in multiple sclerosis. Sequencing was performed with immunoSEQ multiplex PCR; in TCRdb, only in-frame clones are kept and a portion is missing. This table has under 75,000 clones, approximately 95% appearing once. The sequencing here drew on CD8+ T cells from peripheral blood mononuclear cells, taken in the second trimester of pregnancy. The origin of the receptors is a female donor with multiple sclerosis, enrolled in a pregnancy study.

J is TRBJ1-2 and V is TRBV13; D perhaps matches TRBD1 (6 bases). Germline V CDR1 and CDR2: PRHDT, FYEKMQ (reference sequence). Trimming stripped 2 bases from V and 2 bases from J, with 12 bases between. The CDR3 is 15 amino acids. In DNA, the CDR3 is TGTGCCAGCAGCTTAACGGGGGGCGCGAACTATGGCTACACCTTC. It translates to CASSLTGGANYGYTF.

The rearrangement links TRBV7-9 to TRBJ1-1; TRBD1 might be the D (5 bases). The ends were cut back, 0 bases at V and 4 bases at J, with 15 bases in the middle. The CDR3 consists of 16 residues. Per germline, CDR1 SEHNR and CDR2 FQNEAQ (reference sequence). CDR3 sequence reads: CASSLAQRDGGTEAFF. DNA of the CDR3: TGTGCCAGCAGCTTAGCCCAGCGGGATGGGGGCACTGAAGCTTTCTTT.

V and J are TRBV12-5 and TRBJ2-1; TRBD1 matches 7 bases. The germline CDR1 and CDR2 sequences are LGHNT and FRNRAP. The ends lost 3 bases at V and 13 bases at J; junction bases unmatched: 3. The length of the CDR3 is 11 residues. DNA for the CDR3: TGTGCTAGTGGTTTAGGACAGGACCAGTTCTTC. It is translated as CASGLGQDQFF. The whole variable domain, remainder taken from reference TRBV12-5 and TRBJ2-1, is DARVTQTPRHKVTEMGQEVTMRCQPILGHNTVFWYRQTMMQGLELLAYFRNRAPLDDSGMPKDRFSAEMPDATLATLKIQPSEPRDSAVYFCASGLGQDQFFGPGTRLTVL.

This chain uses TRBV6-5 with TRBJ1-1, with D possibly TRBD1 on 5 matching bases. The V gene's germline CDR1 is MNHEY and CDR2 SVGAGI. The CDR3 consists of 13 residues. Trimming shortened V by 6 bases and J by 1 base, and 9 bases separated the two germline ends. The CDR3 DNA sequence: TGTGCCAGCAGGCCGACAGCGAACACTGAAGCTTTCTTT. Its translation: CASRPTANTEAFF.

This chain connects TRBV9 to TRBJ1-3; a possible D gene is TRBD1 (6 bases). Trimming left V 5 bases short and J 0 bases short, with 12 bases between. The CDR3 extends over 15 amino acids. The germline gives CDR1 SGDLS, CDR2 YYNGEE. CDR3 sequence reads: CASRGRGSSGNTIYF. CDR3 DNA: TGTGCCAGCAGGGGGAGGGGGAGCTCTGGAAACACCATATATTTT.

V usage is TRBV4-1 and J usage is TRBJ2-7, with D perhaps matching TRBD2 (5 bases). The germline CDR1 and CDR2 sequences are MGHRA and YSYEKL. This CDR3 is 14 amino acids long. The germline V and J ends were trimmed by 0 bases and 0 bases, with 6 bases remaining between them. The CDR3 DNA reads TGCGCCAGCAGCCAAGAGGGGAGCTCCTACGAGCAGTACTTC. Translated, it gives CASSQEGSSYEQYF.